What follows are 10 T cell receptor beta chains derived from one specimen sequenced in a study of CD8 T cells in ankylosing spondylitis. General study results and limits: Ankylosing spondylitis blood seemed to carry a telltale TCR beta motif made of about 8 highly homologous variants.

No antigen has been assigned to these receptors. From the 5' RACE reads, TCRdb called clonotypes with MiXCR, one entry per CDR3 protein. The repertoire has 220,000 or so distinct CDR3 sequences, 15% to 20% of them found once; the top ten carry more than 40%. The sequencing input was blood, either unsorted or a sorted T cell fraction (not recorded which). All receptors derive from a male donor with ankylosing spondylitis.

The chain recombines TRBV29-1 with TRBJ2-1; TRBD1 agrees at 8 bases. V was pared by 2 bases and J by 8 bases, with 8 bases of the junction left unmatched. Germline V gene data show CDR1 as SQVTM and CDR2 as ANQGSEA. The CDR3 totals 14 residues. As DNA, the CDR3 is TGCAGCGTTGAACTTTCAGGGGGCTTGGATGAGCAGTTCTTC. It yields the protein CSVELSGGLDEQFF.

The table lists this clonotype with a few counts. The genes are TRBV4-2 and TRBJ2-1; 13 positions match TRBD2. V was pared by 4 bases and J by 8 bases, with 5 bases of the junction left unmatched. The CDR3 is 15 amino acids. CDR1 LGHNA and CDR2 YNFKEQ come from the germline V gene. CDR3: CASSRLAGGLDEQFF. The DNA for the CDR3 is TGTGCCAGCAGCCGACTAGCGGGGGGATTAGATGAGCAGTTCTTC.

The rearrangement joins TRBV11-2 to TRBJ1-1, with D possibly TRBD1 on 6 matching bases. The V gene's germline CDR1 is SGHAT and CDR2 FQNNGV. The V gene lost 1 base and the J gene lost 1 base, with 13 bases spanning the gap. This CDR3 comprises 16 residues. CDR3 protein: CASSLAPQGPNTEAFF. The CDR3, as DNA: TGTGCCAGCAGCTTAGCCCCTCAGGGGCCGAACACTGAAGCTTTCTTT. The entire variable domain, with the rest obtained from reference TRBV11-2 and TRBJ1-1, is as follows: EAGVAQSPRYKIIEKRQSVAFWCNPISGHATLYWYQQILGQGPKLLIQFQNNGVVDDSQLPKDRFSAERLKGVDSTLKIQPAKLEDSAVYLCASSLAPQGPNTEAFFGQGTRLTVV.

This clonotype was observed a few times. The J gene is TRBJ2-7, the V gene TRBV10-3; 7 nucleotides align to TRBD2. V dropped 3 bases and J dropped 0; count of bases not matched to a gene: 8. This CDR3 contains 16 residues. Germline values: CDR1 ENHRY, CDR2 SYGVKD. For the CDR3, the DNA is TGTGCCATCAGTGAAGGGCTAGCGGAATTCTCCTACGAGCAGTACTTC. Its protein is CAISEGLAEFSYEQYF.

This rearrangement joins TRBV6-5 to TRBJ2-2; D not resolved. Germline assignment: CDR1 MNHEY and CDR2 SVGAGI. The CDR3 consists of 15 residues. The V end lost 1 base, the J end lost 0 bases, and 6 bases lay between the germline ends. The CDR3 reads CASSYYSTNTGELFF. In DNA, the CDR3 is TGTGCCAGCAGTTACTACAGCACGAACACCGGGGAGCTGTTTTTT.

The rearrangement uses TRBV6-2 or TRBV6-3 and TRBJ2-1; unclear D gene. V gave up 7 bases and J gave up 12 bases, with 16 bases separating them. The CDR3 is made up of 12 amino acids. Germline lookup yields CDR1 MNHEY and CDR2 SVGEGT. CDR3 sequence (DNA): TGTGCCAGCAATATCTCCTGGCCAGTGCAGTTCTTC. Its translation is CASNISWPVQFF.

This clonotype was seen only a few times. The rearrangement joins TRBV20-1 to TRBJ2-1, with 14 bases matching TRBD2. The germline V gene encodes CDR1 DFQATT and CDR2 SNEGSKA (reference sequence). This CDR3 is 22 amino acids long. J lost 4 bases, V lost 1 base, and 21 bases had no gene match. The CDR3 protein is CSARVGVPGLAGVGGRYNEQFF. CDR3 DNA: TGCAGTGCTAGAGTTGGGGTACCGGGACTAGCGGGAGTCGGGGGCCGATACAATGAGCAGTTCTTC.

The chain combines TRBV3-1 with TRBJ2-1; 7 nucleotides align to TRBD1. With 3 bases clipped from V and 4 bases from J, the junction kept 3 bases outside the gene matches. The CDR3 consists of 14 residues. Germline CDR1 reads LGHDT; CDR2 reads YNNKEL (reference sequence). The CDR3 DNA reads TGTGCCAGCAGCCACGGGACAGCTTACAATGAGCAGTTCTTC. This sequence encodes CASSHGTAYNEQFF.

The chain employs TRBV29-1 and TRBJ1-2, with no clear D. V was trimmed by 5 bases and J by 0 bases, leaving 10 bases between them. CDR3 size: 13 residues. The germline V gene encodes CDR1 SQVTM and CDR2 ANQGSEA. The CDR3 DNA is TGCAGCGTTACTACAGCCTCTAACTATGGCTACACCTTC. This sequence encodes CSVTTASNYGYTF.

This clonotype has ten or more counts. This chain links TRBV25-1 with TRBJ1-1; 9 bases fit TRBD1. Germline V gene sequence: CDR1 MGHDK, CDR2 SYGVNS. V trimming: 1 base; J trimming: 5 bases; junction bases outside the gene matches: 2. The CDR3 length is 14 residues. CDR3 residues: CASSEWDRETEAFF. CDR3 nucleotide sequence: TGTGCCAGCAGTGAATGGGACAGGGAAACTGAAGCTTTCTTT. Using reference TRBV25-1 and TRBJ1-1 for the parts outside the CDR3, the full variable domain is EADIYQTPRYLVIGTGKKITLECSQTMGHDKMYWYQQDPGMELHLIHYSYGVNSTEKGDLSSESTVSRIRTEHFPLTLESARPSHTSQYLCASSEWDRETEAFFGQGTRLTVV.